Each of the 24 T cell receptor beta chains below was sequenced from the same sample in a study of cytomegalovirus exposure and HLA in healthy donors. PCR employed 60 Vbeta and 13 Jbeta primers. Generated by immunoSEQ multiplex PCR, the TCRdb table keeps only in-frame clones and is missing some. This table has roughly 230,000 clones, 85% appearing once. Sample: PBMCs. The source is a girl aged 2 to 10 in good health and CMV-seronegative.

The V call is TRBV5-5, the J call TRBJ2-5, with TRBD1 matching 7 bases. The CDR3 runs to 13 residues. Looked up from germline, CDR1 is SGHKS and CDR2 is YYEKEE (reference sequence). V gave up 5 bases and J gave up 1 base; unmatched junction bases: 2. The CDR3 DNA follows: TGTGCCAGCAGAGGGACAGCCCAAGAGACCCAGTACTTC. This codes for CASRGTAQETQYF.

Worth noting for this clone: The sample contains more than one DNA sequence encoding this CDR3. The V call is TRBV5-4, the J call TRBJ2-7; TRBD2 is a possible D gene (6 bases). Looked up from germline, CDR1 is SGHNT and CDR2 is YYREEE (reference sequence). This CDR3 spans 14 amino acids. Trimming left V 0 bases short and J 3 bases short, with 10 bases between. The CDR3: CASSLGGGGYEQYF. In nucleotides, the CDR3 is TGTGCCAGCAGCTTGGGTGGGGGAGGCTACGAGCAGTACTTC.

The CDR3 sequence is CASSEPLAGERRETQYF. CDR3 nucleotides: TGTGCCAGCAGTGAACCGCTAGCGGGGGAGCGTCGAGAGACCCAGTACTTC. The genes are TRBV25-1 and TRBJ2-5; TRBD2 agrees at 10 bases. CDR3 length: 17 residues. The junction had 10 bases not matched to a gene; V was cut back by 2 bases and J by 4 bases. Germline V lookup: CDR1 MGHDK, CDR2 SYGVNS.

The rearrangement joins TRBV15 to TRBJ2-7; 10 bases align to TRBD2. Germline V gives CDR1 LNHNV, CDR2 YYDKDF (reference sequence). The junction had 8 bases not matched to a gene; V was cut back by 1 base and J by 2 bases. The CDR3 has 17 residues. For the CDR3, the DNA is TGTGCCACCAGCAGAGGGACTAGCGGTTGGGACCCCTACGAGCAGTACTTC. Translation: CATSRGTSGWDPYEQYF.

Comment on this clone: No conserved phenylalanine or tryptophan is present at the end of the CDR3, so a read error is the likely explanation. The chain uses TRBV6-6 and TRBJ1-1; TRBD1 is a possible D gene (6 bases). Looked up from germline, CDR1 is MNHNY and CDR2 is SVGAGI (reference sequence). The CDR3 has 14 amino acids. Trimming pared 2 bases from V and 0 bases from J, leaving 7 bases between. The CDR3 DNA follows: TGTGCCAGCAGTTACGACAGGCTGAACACTGAAGCTTTCTAT. It translates to CASSYDRLNTEAFY.

The CDR3 bases are TGTGCCAGCAGCCTAGCTAGCGGGAGTTACGAGCAGTACTTC. As protein: CASSLASGSYEQYF. The J gene is TRBJ2-7, the V gene TRBV5-4; 10 bases match TRBD2. The CDR3 contains 14 residues. Germline V gene lookup returns CDR1 SGHNT and CDR2 YYREEE (reference sequence). J was trimmed by 4 bases and V by 4 bases; bases with no gene match: 5.

The J gene is TRBJ1-1, the V gene TRBV7-8; possible D gene TRBD1, 6 bases. Per germline, CDR1 SGHVS and CDR2 FQNEAQ. Trimming removed 5 bases from V and 0 bases from J, with 13 bases in between. This CDR3 is built from 15 residues. CDR3 amino acids: CASSGQGIVNTEAFF. The CDR3, as DNA: TGTGCCAGCAGCGGGCAGGGGATTGTGAACACTGAAGCTTTCTTT.

The V and J genes are TRBV5-4 and TRBJ2-1, with 9 bases matching TRBD2. The CDR3 length is 15 residues. Unmatched junction bases numbered 8, after V lost 4 bases and J lost 6 bases. Per the germline V gene, CDR1 is SGHNT and CDR2 is YYREEE (reference sequence). As DNA, the CDR3 is TGTGCCAGCAGCCTTCGGCTAGCGGGGATCAATGAGCAGTTCTTC. Translated: CASSLRLAGINEQFF.

The chain joins TRBV5-1 to TRBJ1-6; perhaps TRBD1 as D (5 bases). The CDR3 loop spans 18 amino acids. Trimming left V 0 bases short and J 6 bases short, with 19 bases between. CDR1 SGHRS and CDR2 YFSETQ come from the germline V gene. The DNA for the CDR3 is TGCGCCAGCAGCTTGGATCCTCGGGACTTTCGAGTTAATTCACCCCTCCACTTT. The encoded protein is CASSLDPRDFRVNSPLHF.

CDR3 loop: CASSYSLGAGYSPLHF. For the CDR3, the DNA is TGTGCCAGCAGTTACTCCCTGGGAGCGGGGTATTCACCCCTCCACTTT. J is TRBJ1-6 and V is TRBV6-5; D gene ambiguous. CDR1 and CDR2 (germline): MNHEY, SVGAGI. The CDR3 runs 16 residues. V gave up 0 bases and J gave up 8 bases, with 14 bases separating them.

This clone came up once. The chain employs TRBV30 and TRBJ1-5, with TRBD1 matching 10 bases. V shed 0 bases, J shed 4 bases, and the junction held 12 bases outside the gene matches. Germline V gene sequence: CDR1 GTSNPN, CDR2 SVGIG (reference sequence). CDR3 length: 18 amino acids. The CDR3 region has the DNA TGTGCCTGGAGTGTAGGCAAGCGGTGGGACAGGGGAAATCAGCCCCAGCATTTT. It encodes CAWSVGKRWDRGNQPQHF.

This clone has only one observation. For the CDR3, the DNA is TGTGCCAGCAATGCGCGGGGAGAGGGAGATACGCAGTATTTT. It specifies CASNARGEGDTQYF. The chain carries TRBV6-6 and TRBJ2-3, with TRBD2 as a possible D gene (6 bases). V was cut by 7 bases and J by 5 bases, with 16 bases left in between. Per germline, CDR1 MNHNY and CDR2 SVGAGI (reference sequence). This CDR3 is 14 amino acids long.

V and J are TRBV2 and TRBJ2-1; 10 nucleotides line up with TRBD2. Germline V lookup: CDR1 SNHLY, CDR2 FYNNEI. The CDR3 has 15 residues. The trim removed 4 bases at V and 6 bases at J, leaving 6 bases unmatched. The CDR3 protein is CASSGRLAGANEQFF. The CDR3 DNA sequence: TGTGCCAGCAGTGGGAGGCTAGCGGGGGCCAATGAGCAGTTCTTC.

The V call is TRBV7-8, the J call TRBJ2-2, with 7 bases lining up with TRBD2. The CDR3 spans 17 residues. V lost 5 bases to trimming and J lost 4 bases; unmatched junction nucleotides: 13. Germline V gene data show CDR1 as SGHVS and CDR2 as FQNEAQ. CDR3 in DNA: TGTGCCAGCAGCATAAGACTAGCCTCCTTACCCACCGGGGAGCTGTTTTTT. It translates to CASSIRLASLPTGELFF.

The chain is built from TRBV29-1 and TRBJ2-1; D gene ambiguous. Germline values: CDR1 SQVTM, CDR2 ANQGSEA. The CDR3 runs 12 residues. With 2 bases removed from V and 7 bases from J, the gap between germline ends came to 9 bases. The CDR3 DNA follows: TGCAGCGTTGAACCTAGGAGAAATGAGCAGTTCTTC. Protein product: CSVEPRRNEQFF.

The chain recombines TRBV6-6 with TRBJ1-2; weak D call: TRBD1 (5 bases). The CDR3 is 15 residues long. V lost 0 bases, J lost 3 bases, and 11 bases lay in between. Germline CDR1 MNHNY, CDR2 SVGAGI (reference sequence). The CDR3 loop is CASSYSRQGDYGYTF. In nucleotides, the CDR3 is TGTGCCAGCAGTTACTCTCGGCAGGGCGACTATGGCTACACCTTC.

This clone has just a few counts. The chain is built from TRBV4-1 and TRBJ2-7; 9 bases align to TRBD2. Trimming at V came to 1 base and at J to 2 bases, leaving 6 bases not matched to a gene. Germline assignment: CDR1 MGHRA and CDR2 YSYEKL. The CDR3 loop spans 16 amino acids. The CDR3 DNA follows: TGCGCCAGCAGCCAAGGGCGGACTAGCGAAACCTACGAGCAGTACTTC. Its translation is CASSQGRTSETYEQYF.

The chain combines TRBV19 with TRBJ1-5; TRBD1 might be the D (6 bases). The CDR3 is 15 residues long. Germline values: CDR1 LNHDA, CDR2 SQIVND (reference sequence). V dropped 3 bases and J dropped 0 bases, with 9 bases sitting between them. CDR3 sequence: CASSIRGGSNQPQHF. DNA of the CDR3: TGTGCCAGTAGTATCAGAGGGGGTAGCAATCAGCCCCAGCATTTT.

Concerning this clone itself: One end of the junction is discordant with germline, which a read error may explain. The V call is TRBV4-2, the J call TRBJ1-5; a possible D gene is TRBD1 (5 bases). The CDR3 is made up of 16 amino acids. Germline V gives CDR1 LGHNA, CDR2 YNFKEQ. In nucleotides, the CDR3 is TGTGCCAGCAGCCAAGCCCGATCAGGGCGCAATCAGCTCCAGCATTTT. It is translated as CASSQARSGRNQLQHF.

This clone is a singleton in its sample. The chain uses TRBV6-1 and TRBJ2-6; TRBD2 might be the D (6 bases). Deletions cut 1 base from V and 1 base from J, with 14 bases between. Germline-derived CDR1 and CDR2 are MNHNS and SASEGT. This CDR3 region has 18 residues. CDR3 DNA: TGTGCCAGCAGTGAAGGTGGGAGGAGGTGGTCTGGGGCCAACGTCCTGACTTTC. It yields the protein CASSEGGRRWSGANVLTF.

The V gene is TRBV5-4, the J gene TRBJ1-4; TRBD1 agrees at 7 bases. The CDR3 length is 15 residues. CDR1 and CDR2 from the germline V gene are SGHNT and YYREEE (reference sequence). After removal of 0 bases from V and 8 bases from J, the junction contained 7 bases not matched to a gene. The CDR3 bases are TGTGCCAGCAGCTTGGGGGGGGCACAGGGGGAAAAACTGTTTTTT. Its protein product is CASSLGGAQGEKLFF. The full variable domain, completed using reference TRBV5-4 and TRBJ1-4, is ETGVTQSPTHLIKTRGQQVTLRCSSQSGHNTVSWYQQALGQGPQFIFQYYREEENGRGNFPPRFSGLQFPNYSSELNVNALELDDSALYLCASSLGGAQGEKLFFGSGTQLSVL.

Regarding this clone: In the same sample, other DNA sequences code for this CDR3. This chain uses TRBV18 with TRBJ1-4, with D perhaps TRBD1 (5 bases). CDR1 is KGHSH and CDR2 is LQKENI in the germline V gene. The CDR3 has 14 residues. The ends were cut back, 3 bases at V and 0 bases at J, with 5 bases in the middle. Here the CDR3 DNA reads TGTGCCAGCTCACCGACAGCAACTAATGAAAAACTGTTTTTT. Translation: CASSPTATNEKLFF.

The gene calls are TRBV5-1 and TRBJ2-5, with TRBD1 matching 8 bases. Looked up from germline, CDR1 is SGHRS and CDR2 is YFSETQ. This CDR3 contains 17 residues. With V trimmed by 1 base and J by 5 bases, 13 bases remained unmatched. CDR3 loop: CASSLRGQGYGRETQYF. CDR3 nucleotide sequence: TGCGCCAGCAGCTTGCGTGGACAGGGCTATGGCCGGGAGACCCAGTACTTC.

The chain couples TRBV5-1 to TRBJ2-5; 7 bases fit TRBD2. Germline values: CDR1 SGHRS, CDR2 YFSETQ. This CDR3 contains 14 residues. V lost 5 bases to trimming and J lost 1 base; unmatched junction nucleotides: 5. CDR3 residues: CASRSGTTQETQYF. For the CDR3, the DNA is TGCGCCAGCAGAAGCGGGACTACCCAAGAGACCCAGTACTTC. The variable domain in full, completed from reference TRBV5-1 and TRBJ2-5, reads KAGVTQTPRYLIKTRGQQVTLSCSPISGHRSVSWYQQTPGQGLQFLFEYFSETQRNKGNFPGRFSGRQFSNSRSEMNVSTLELGDSALYLCASRSGTTQETQYFGPGTRLLVL.